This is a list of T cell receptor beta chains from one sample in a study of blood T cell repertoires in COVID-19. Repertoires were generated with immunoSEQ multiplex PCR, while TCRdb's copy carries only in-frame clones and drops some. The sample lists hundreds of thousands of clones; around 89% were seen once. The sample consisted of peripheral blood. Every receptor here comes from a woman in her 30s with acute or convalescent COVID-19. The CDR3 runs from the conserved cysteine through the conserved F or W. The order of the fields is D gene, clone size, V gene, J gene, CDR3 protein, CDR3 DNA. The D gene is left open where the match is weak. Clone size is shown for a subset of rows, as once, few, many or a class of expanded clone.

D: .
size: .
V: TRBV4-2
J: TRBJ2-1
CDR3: CASSQGGWGNEQFF
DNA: TGTGCCAGCAGCCAAGGGGGCTGGGGCAATGAGCAGTTCTTC

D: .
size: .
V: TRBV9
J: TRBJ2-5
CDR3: CASSVGEFGETQYF
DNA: TGTGCCAGCAGCGTAGGCGAGTTCGGAGAGACCCAGTACTTC

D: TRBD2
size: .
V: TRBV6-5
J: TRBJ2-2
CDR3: CASREGLAYTGELFF
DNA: TGTGCCAGCAGGGAGGGACTAGCATACACCGGGGAGCTGTTTTTT

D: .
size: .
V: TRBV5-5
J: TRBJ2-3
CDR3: CASSRRVNTDTQYF
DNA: TGTGCCAGCAGCAGACGGGTGAACACAGATACGCAGTATTTT

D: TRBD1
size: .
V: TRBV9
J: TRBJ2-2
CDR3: CASSTRGQGTTGELFF
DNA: TGTGCCAGCAGCACCCGGGGACAGGGGACCACCGGGGAGCTGTTTTTT

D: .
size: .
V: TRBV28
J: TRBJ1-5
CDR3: CASRPSLEQPQHF
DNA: TGTGCCAGCAGACCAAGTTTAGAGCAGCCCCAGCATTTT

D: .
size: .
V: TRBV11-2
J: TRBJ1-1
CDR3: CASSLGVQGNTEAFF
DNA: TGTGCCAGCAGCCTAGGGGTACAGGGGAACACTGAAGCTTTCTTT

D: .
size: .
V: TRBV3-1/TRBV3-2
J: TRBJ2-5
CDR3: CASTPQGWYQETQYF
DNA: TGTGCCAGCACTCCACAGGGATGGTACCAAGAGACCCAGTACTTC

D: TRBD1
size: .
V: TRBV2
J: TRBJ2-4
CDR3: CASSEGQGVNIQYF
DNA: TGTGCCAGCAGTGAGGGTCAGGGGGTAAACATTCAGTACTTC

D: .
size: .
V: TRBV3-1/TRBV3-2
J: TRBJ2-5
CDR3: CASSHLKTQYF
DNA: TGTGCCAGCAGCCATTTAAAGACCCAGTACTTC

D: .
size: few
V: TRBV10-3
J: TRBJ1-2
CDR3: CAISESAGRSNYGYTF
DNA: TGTGCCATCAGTGAGTCGGCAGGAAGGTCTAACTATGGCTACACCTTC

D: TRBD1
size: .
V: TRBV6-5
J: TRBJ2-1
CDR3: CASSSDRFYNEQFF
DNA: TGTGCCAGCAGTTCGGACAGGTTCTACAATGAGCAGTTCTTC

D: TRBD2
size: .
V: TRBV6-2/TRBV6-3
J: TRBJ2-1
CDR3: CASSYGLLAGGSNEQFF
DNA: TGTGCCAGCAGTTACGGTCTGCTAGCGGGGGGTAGTAATGAGCAGTTCTTC

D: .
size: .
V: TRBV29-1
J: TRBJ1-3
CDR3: CSVDGPDATIYF
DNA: TGCAGCGTTGATGGGCCCGATGCCACCATATATTTT

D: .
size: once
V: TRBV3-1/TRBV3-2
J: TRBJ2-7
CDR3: CASSQVEGEQYF
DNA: TGTGCCAGCAGCCAAGTGGAGGGCGAGCAGTACTTC

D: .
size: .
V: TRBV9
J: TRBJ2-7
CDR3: CASSENAKTANYEQYF
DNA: TGTGCCAGCAGCGAAAACGCCAAGACAGCGAACTACGAGCAGTACTTC

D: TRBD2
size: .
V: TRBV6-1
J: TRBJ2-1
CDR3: CASSEAGLARVEGEQFF
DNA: TGTGCCAGCAGTGAGGCCGGACTAGCGAGAGTTGAGGGTGAGCAGTTCTTC

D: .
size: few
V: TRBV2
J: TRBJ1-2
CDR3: CASSHRVNYGYTF
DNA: TGTGCCAGCAGCCATCGGGTAAACTATGGCTACACCTTC

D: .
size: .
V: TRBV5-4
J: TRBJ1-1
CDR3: CASRAGRGEAFF
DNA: TGTGCCAGCAGGGCTGGACGGGGAGAAGCTTTCTTT

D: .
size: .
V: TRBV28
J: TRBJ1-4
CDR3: CASSGNYEKLFF
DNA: TGTGCCAGCTCCGGGAACTATGAAAAACTGTTTTTT

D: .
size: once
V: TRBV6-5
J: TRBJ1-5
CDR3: CASSYSYNQPQHF
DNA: TGTGCCAGCAGTTACTCGTACAATCAGCCCCAGCATTTT

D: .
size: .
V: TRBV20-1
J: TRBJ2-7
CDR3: CSAPLLGEQYF
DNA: TGCAGTGCGCCCCTACTAGGTGAGCAGTACTTC

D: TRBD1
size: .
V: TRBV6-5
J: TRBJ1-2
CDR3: CASSYRVGGQGGGYTF
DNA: TGTGCCAGCAGTTATCGGGTGGGGGGACAGGGAGGTGGCTACACCTTC

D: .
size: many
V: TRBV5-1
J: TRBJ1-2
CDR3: CASSLELGAGGYTF
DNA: TGCGCCAGCAGCTTGGAGTTGGGGGCCGGTGGCTACACCTTC

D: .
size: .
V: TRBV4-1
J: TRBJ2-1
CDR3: CASSQRGLPHTEQFF
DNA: TGCGCCAGCAGCCAAAGAGGTCTTCCACATACTGAGCAGTTCTTC

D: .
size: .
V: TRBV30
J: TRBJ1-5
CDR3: CAWSSESYGNQPQHF
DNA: TGTGCCTGGAGTTCGGAGAGCTATGGCAATCAGCCCCAGCATTTT

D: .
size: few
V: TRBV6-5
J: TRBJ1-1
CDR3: CASRPTGVTEAFF
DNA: TGTGCCAGCAGGCCGACAGGAGTTACTGAAGCTTTCTTT

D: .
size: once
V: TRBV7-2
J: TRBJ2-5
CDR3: CASSLDGGLGETQYF
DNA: TGTGCCAGCAGCTTAGATGGAGGGCTGGGAGAGACCCAGTACTTC

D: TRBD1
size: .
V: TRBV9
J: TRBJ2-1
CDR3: CASSVRDRGDEQFF
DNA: TGTGCCAGCAGCGTCCGGGACAGGGGAGATGAGCAGTTCTTC

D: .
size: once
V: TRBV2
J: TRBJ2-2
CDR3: CASSGITGELFF
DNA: TGTGCCAGCAGTGGTATTACCGGGGAGCTGTTTTTT

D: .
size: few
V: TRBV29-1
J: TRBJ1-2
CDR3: CSVAGANYGYTF
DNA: TGCAGCGTTGCGGGGGCTAACTATGGCTACACCTTC

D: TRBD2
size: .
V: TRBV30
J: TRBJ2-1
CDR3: CACNRLALQPTRFTTNEQFF
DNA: TGTGCCTGTAACCGACTAGCGCTTCAACCCACCCGCTTCACGACCAATGAGCAGTTCTTC

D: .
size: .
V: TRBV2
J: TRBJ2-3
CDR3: CASSAGRFSTDTQYF
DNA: TGTGCCAGCAGCGCGGGACGGTTCAGCACAGATACGCAGTATTTT

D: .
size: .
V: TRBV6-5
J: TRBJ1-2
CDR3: CASSYSLGDYGYTF
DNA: TGTGCCAGCAGTTACTCGTTAGGAGACTATGGCTACACCTTC

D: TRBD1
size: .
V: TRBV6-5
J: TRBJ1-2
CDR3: CASSRGQDNYGYTF
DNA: TGTGCCAGCAGTAGAGGACAGGATAACTATGGCTACACCTTC

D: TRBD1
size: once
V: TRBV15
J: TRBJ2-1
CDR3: CATSRVQGSYNEQFF
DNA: TGTGCCACCAGCAGGGTACAGGGGTCCTACAATGAGCAGTTCTTC

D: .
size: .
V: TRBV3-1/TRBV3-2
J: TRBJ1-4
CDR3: CASSQGGGLEKLFF
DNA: TGTGCCAGCAGCCAAGGGGGAGGGTTGGAAAAACTGTTTTTT

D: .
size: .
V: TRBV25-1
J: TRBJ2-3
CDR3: CASSLGASGTQYF
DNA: TGTGCCAGCAGCTTAGGGGCCTCAGGTACGCAGTATTTT

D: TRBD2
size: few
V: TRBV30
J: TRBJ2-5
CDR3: CAWSVAGGARETQYF
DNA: TGTGCCTGGAGTGTTGCGGGGGGGGCCCGTGAGACCCAGTACTTC

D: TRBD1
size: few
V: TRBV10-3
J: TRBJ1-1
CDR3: CAISEGQGYTEAFF
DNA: TGTGCCATCAGTGAGGGACAGGGGTACACTGAAGCTTTCTTT

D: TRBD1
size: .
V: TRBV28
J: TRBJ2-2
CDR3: CASSNDREKAGELFF
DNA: TGTGCCAGCAGTAATGACAGGGAGAAGGCCGGGGAGCTGTTTTTT

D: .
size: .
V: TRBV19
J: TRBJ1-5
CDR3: CASSIASVKGGQPQHF
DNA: TGTGCCAGTAGTATAGCTTCGGTGAAGGGAGGCCAGCCCCAGCATTTT

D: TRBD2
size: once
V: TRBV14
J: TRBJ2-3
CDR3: CASAPSGGVPGTQYF
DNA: TGTGCCAGCGCGCCGAGCGGGGGGGTACCAGGTACGCAGTATTTT

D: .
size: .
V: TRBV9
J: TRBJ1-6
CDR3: CASSVGRAVSPLHF
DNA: TGTGCCAGCAGCGTAGGCAGGGCAGTTTCACCCCTCCACTTT

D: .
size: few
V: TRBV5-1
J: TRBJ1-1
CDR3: CASSLVGQNTEAFF
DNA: TGCGCCAGCAGCTTGGTTGGGCAGAACACTGAAGCTTTCTTT

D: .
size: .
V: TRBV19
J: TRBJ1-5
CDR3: CASTLDKYSNQPQHF
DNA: TGTGCCAGTACCCTGGACAAGTATAGCAATCAGCCCCAGCATTTT

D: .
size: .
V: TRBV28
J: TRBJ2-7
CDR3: CASSGGNSYEQYF
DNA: TGTGCCAGCAGTGGGGGGAACTCCTACGAGCAGTACTTC

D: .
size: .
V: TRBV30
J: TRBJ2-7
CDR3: CAWSVLERGEGGEQYF
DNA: TGTGCCTGGAGTGTACTTGAACGGGGGGAGGGGGGGGAGCAGTACTTC

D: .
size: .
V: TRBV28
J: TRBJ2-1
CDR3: CASRQIRGGYNEQFF
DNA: TGTGCCAGCAGACAGATCAGGGGTGGGTACAATGAGCAGTTCTTC

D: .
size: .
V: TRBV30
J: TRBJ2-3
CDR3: CAWSVSSGGRDTQYF
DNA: TGTGCCTGGAGTGTTTCCAGTGGGGGGAGAGATACGCAGTATTTT

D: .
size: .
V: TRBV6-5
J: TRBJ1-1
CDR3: CASSYSGATEAFF
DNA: TGTGCCAGCAGTTACTCAGGGGCCACTGAAGCTTTCTTT

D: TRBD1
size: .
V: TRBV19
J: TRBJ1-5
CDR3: CASSISRTGNQPQHF
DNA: TGTGCCAGTAGTATTAGTCGGACAGGGAATCAGCCCCAGCATTTT

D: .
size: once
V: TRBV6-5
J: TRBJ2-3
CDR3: CASAAGGPGFDTQYF
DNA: TGTGCCAGCGCCGCCGGAGGACCGGGATTTGATACGCAGTATTTT

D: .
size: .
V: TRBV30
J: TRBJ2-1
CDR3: CAWTRLLSYNEQFF
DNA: TGTGCCTGGACCAGACTCCTCTCCTACAATGAGCAGTTCTTC